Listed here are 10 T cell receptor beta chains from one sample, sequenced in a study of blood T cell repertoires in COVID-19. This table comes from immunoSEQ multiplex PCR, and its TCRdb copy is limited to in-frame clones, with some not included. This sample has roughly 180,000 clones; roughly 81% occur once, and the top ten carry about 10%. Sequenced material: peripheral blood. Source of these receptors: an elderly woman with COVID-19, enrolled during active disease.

The DNA for the CDR3 is TGTGCCAGCAGCTTCGGCCTAGCGATGTACGAGCAGTACTTC. This gives the protein CASSFGLAMYEQYF. The chain uses TRBV5-6 and TRBJ2-7; TRBD2 might be the D (6 bases). From germline, CDR1 is SGHDT and CDR2 YYEEEE. The CDR3 spans 14 residues. Trimming shortened V by 2 bases and J by 4 bases, and 13 bases separated the two germline ends.

As DNA, the CDR3 is TGTGCCAGCAGCCCGGGACAGCGCTCCTACGAGCAGTACTTC. It specifies CASSPGQRSYEQYF. The chain uses TRBV28 and TRBJ2-7, with 7 bases aligning to TRBD1. This CDR3 spans 14 amino acids. Trimming cost V 6 bases and J 0 bases; bases outside gene matches: 5. Germline V CDR1 and CDR2: MDHEN, SYDVKM.

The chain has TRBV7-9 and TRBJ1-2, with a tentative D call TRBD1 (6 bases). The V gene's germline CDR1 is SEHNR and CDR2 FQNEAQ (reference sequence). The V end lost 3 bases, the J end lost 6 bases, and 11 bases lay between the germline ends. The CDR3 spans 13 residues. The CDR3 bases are TGTGCCAGCAGCTTCGAGCAGGGGAATGGCTACACCTTC. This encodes CASSFEQGNGYTF.

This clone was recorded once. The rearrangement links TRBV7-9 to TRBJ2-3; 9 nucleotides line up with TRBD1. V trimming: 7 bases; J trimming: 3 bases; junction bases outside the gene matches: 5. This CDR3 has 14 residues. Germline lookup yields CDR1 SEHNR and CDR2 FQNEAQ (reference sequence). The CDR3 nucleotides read TGTGCCAGCAAGACAGGGGGGAGGACAGATACGCAGTATTTT. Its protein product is CASKTGGRTDTQYF. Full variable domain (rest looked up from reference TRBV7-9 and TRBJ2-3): DTGVSQNPRHKITKRGQNVTFRCDPISEHNRLYWYRQTLGQGPEFLTYFQNEAQLEKSRLLSDRFSAERPKGSFSTLEIQRTEQGDSAMYLCASKTGGRTDTQYFGPGTRLTVL.

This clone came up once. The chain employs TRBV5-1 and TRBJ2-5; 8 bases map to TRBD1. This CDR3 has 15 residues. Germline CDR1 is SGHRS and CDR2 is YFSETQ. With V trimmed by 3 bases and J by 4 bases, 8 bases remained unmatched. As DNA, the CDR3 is TGCGCCAGCAGCTCCCTGGGACAGGAGGGAGAGACCCAGTACTTC. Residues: CASSSLGQEGETQYF.

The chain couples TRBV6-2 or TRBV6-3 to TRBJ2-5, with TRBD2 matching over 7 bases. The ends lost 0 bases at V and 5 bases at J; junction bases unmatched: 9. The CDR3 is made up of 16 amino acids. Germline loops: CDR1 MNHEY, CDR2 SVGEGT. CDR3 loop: CASSYSVSGGVETQYF. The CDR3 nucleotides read TGTGCCAGCAGTTACTCGGTATCGGGGGGAGTGGAGACCCAGTACTTC.

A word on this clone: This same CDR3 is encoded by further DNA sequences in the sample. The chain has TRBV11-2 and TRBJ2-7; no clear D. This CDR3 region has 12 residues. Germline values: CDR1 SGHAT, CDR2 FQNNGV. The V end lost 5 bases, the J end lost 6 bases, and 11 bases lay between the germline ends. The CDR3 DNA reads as TGTGCCAGCAGCCCGGGTGGCTCCGAGCAGTACTTC. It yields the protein CASSPGGSEQYF.

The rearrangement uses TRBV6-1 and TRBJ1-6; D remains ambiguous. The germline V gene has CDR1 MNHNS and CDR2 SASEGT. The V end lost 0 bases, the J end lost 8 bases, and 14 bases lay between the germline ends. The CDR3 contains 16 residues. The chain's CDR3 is CASSEAGGVGYSPLHF. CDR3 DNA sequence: TGTGCCAGCAGTGAAGCAGGCGGGGTTGGTTATTCACCCCTCCACTTT.

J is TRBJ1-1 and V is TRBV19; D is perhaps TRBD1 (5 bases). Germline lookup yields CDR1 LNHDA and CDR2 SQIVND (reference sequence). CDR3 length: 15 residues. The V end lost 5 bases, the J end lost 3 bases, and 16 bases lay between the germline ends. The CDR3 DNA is TGTGCCAGTAGTCTGGCAAGACAAGGGGACACTGAAGCTTTCTTT. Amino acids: CASSLARQGDTEAFF.

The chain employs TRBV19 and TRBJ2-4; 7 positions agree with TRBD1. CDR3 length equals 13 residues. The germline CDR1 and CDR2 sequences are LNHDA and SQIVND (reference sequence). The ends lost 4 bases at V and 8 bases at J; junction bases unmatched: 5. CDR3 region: CASSTNRGDIQYF. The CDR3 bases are TGTGCCAGTAGTACCAACAGGGGTGACATTCAGTACTTC.